Shown below are 13 T cell receptor beta chains from a single sample sequenced in a study of CD8 T cells in Susac syndrome. Random hexamers were used to reverse transcribe an amount of about 0.45 to 1 ug RNA. TCRdb processed the immunoSEQ multiplex PCR reads anew with MiXCR; each CDR3 protein has one entry. In the table there are hundreds of thousands of distinct CDR3 sequences, just over 90% of which are singletons. Sequences were obtained from CD4+ T cells from PBMCs. Source of these receptors: a human donor with multiple sclerosis.

V is TRBV5-6 and J is TRBJ2-2; D remains unclear. Germline V gene lookup returns CDR1 SGHDT and CDR2 YYEEEE. V was trimmed by 0 bases and J by 1 base, leaving 4 bases between them. The CDR3 runs 14 residues. DNA of the CDR3: TGTGCCAGCAGCTTGGTTAGGAACACCGGGGAGCTGTTTTTT. Translation: CASSLVRNTGELFF.

This chain connects TRBV5-1 to TRBJ2-7, with 8 bases lining up with TRBD1. This CDR3 is built from 14 residues. Germline CDR1 SGHRS, CDR2 YFSETQ. J was trimmed by 0 bases and V by 5 bases; bases with no gene match: 4. CDR3 protein: CASRRTGHSYEQYV. The CDR3 coding sequence is TGCGCCAGCAGGCGGACAGGGCACTCCTACGAGCAGTACGTC.

The chain is built from TRBV29-1 and TRBJ1-2; 7 nucleotides match TRBD1. The CDR3 covers 15 residues. The junction had 6 bases not matched to a gene; V was cut back by 1 base and J by 1 base. Germline loops: CDR1 SQVTM, CDR2 ANQGSEA. The CDR3 here is CSVEGSAGGNYGYTF. CDR3 DNA sequence: TGCAGCGTTGAAGGCTCGGCAGGGGGTAACTATGGCTACACCTTC. Full variable domain (missing parts from reference TRBV29-1 and TRBJ1-2): SAVISQKPSRDICQRGTSLTIQCQVDSQVTMMFWYRQQPGQSLTLIATANQGSEATYESGFVIDKFPISRPNLTFSTLTVSNMSPEDSSIYLCSVEGSAGGNYGYTFGSGTRLTVV.

The chain recombines TRBV20-1 with TRBJ1-5; D gene unclear. Germline CDR1 DFQATT, CDR2 SNEGSKA (reference sequence). Trimming took 5 bases from V and 1 from J, leaving 12 bases between them. CDR3 length equals 14 residues. The CDR3 DNA reads as TGCAGTGCTCGACCTACTCCCAGCAATCAGCCCCAGCATTTT. Amino acids: CSARPTPSNQPQHF.

The V gene is TRBV2, the J gene TRBJ1-2; D is unclear. The germline V gene has CDR1 SNHLY and CDR2 FYNNEI. V was pared by 4 bases and J by 1 base, with 10 bases between. The CDR3 runs 14 residues. In nucleotides, the CDR3 is TGTGCCAGCAGTGTACCCAATTTTAACTATGGCTACACCTTC. Residues: CASSVPNFNYGYTF.

This sequence joins TRBV2 and TRBJ2-1; D not resolved. In germline, CDR1 is SNHLY, CDR2 FYNNEI. CDR3 length: 15 residues. The V gene lost 5 bases and the J gene lost 6 bases, with 17 bases spanning the gap. CDR3 in DNA: TGTGCCAGCAGTACCACACGTGTTCGAAGCAATGAGCAGTTCTTC. Protein product: CASSTTRVRSNEQFF.

The CDR3: CSAPTSATNEKLFF. CDR3 DNA sequence: TGCAGTGCCCCAACAAGCGCAACTAATGAAAAACTGTTTTTT. The chain employs TRBV20-1 and TRBJ1-4; D remains unclear. The CDR3 has 14 amino acids. Germline CDR1 DFQATT, CDR2 SNEGSKA (reference sequence). V lost 6 bases and J lost 0, with 11 bases in between.

The V call is TRBV3-1, the J call TRBJ1-2; D gene uncertain. The V gene's germline CDR1 is LGHDT and CDR2 YNNKEL (reference sequence). The V and J ends lost 0 bases and 8 bases respectively, with 10 bases between them. The CDR3 covers 13 residues. The CDR3 coding sequence is TGTGCCAGCAGCCAAGACGGCAGGCGCGGCTACACCTTC. This sequence encodes CASSQDGRRGYTF.

This rearrangement joins TRBV11-2 to TRBJ2-6; the match to TRBD1 covers 9 bases. V dropped 6 bases and J dropped 0; count of bases not matched to a gene: 9. The CDR3 length is 18 residues. Germline CDR1 and CDR2: SGHAT and FQNNGV. CDR3 DNA: TGTGCCAGCAGGAGGATAAGGACAGGGGACTCTGGGGCCAACGTCCTGACTTTC. This gives the protein CASRRIRTGDSGANVLTF.

The chain joins TRBV27 to TRBJ1-6, with a tentative D call TRBD1 (5 bases). Germline values: CDR1 MNHEY, CDR2 SMNVEV (reference sequence). V was clipped by 2 bases and J by 0 bases, with 14 bases between them. The CDR3 totals 18 residues. CDR3 DNA: TGTGCCAGCAGTTTAAGGGACCGAAGGAGCTCCTATAATTCACCCCTCCACTTT. It specifies CASSLRDRRSSYNSPLHF.

This rearrangement joins TRBV5-6 to TRBJ2-7; D is unclear. This CDR3 contains 14 residues. Trimming took off 2 bases at V and 2 bases at J, with 11 bases between the two ends. Germline assignment: CDR1 SGHDT and CDR2 YYEEEE. Written as DNA, the CDR3 is TGTGCCAGCAGCTTTGGAAGCCTTCCCTACGAGCAGTACGTC. As protein: CASSFGSLPYEQYV.

The V gene is TRBV5-6, the J gene TRBJ2-5; 8 bases are a match to TRBD1. With 4 bases clipped from V and 5 bases from J, the junction kept 13 bases outside the gene matches. There are 16 residues in the CDR3. Germline V gene lookup returns CDR1 SGHDT and CDR2 YYEEEE. The CDR3 spells CASSTQSRDRFETQYF. DNA of the CDR3: TGTGCCAGCAGCACCCAGTCCCGGGACAGGTTCGAGACCCAGTACTTC. Together with reference TRBV5-6 and TRBJ2-5, the CDR3 gives the full variable domain: DAGVTQSPTHLIKTRGQQVTLRCSPKSGHDTVSWYQQALGQGPQFIFQYYEEEERQRGNFPDRFSGHQFPNYSSELNVNALLLGDSALYLCASSTQSRDRFETQYFGPGTRLLVL.

The V call is TRBV7-6, the J call TRBJ2-2, with no clear D. CDR1 and CDR2 (germline): SGHVS, FNYEAQ. The CDR3 loop spans 12 amino acids. Between the trimmed V and J ends, which lost 6 bases and 7 bases, there was a span of 9 bases. The CDR3 coding sequence is TGTGCCAGCAGACCTACTAACGGGGAGCTGTTTTTT. Translation: CASRPTNGELFF.